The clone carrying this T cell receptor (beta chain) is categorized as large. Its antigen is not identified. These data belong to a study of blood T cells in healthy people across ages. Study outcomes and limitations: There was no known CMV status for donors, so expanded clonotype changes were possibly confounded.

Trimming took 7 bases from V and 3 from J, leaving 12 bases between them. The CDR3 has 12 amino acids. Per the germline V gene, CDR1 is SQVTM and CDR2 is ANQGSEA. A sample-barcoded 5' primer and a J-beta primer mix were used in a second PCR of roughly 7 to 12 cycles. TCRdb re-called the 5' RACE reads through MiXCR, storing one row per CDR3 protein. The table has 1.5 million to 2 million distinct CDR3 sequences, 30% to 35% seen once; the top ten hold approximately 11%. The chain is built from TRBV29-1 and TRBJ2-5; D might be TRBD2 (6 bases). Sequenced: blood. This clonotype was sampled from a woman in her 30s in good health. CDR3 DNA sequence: TGCAGCGGGGGACTGGGGAAAGAGACCCAGTACTTC. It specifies CSGGLGKETQYF.